Presented here are 25 T cell receptor beta chains from one specimen sequenced in a study of cytomegalovirus exposure and HLA in healthy donors. PCR primers comprised 60 Vbeta and 13 Jbeta primers. Sequencing was performed with immunoSEQ multiplex PCR; in TCRdb, only in-frame clones are kept and a portion is missing. This sample has 120,000 or so clones, with around 66% found just once. Sequencing was carried out using PBMCs. The receptors here all came from a woman between 40 and 50 years old in good health and CMV-seropositive.

Note on this clone: A read error may produce the germline difference seen at one junction end. The chain combines TRBV7-7 with TRBJ2-5; 9 nucleotides align to TRBD1. The CDR3 totals 14 residues. CDR1 and CDR2 (germline): SSHAT, FNYEAQ (reference sequence). The CDR3, as DNA: TGTGCTAGCAGCTCGACAGGGGGGGAAGAGACCCAGTACTTC. Translated: CASSSTGGEETQYF. Full variable domain (rest looked up from reference TRBV7-7 and TRBJ2-5): GAGVSQSPRYKVTKRGQDVTLRCDPISSHATLYWYQQALGQGPEFLTYFNYEAQPDKSGLPSDRFSAERPEGSISTLTIQRTEQRDSAMYRCASSSTGGEETQYFGPGTRLLVL.

The chain recombines TRBV29-1 with TRBJ2-1, with TRBD2 as a possible D gene (6 bases). This CDR3 comprises 14 residues. CDR1 is SQVTM, CDR2 ANQGSEA, per germline. V dropped 6 bases and J dropped 2 bases, with 14 bases sitting between them. The CDR3 DNA sequence: TGCAGCGTGAGAGGAGGGAGCCCCTACAATGAGCAGTTCTTC. Its translation is CSVRGGSPYNEQFF.

V gene TRBV28 combines with J gene TRBJ1-1; 12 positions match TRBD1. Germline CDR1 MDHEN, CDR2 SYDVKM. This CDR3 is built from 15 residues. With V trimmed by 4 bases and J by 5 bases, 5 bases remained unmatched. The CDR3 protein is CASSSGQGAWTEAFF. In DNA, the CDR3 is TGTGCCAGCAGTTCGGGACAGGGGGCATGGACTGAAGCTTTCTTT.

The rearrangement links TRBV29-1 to TRBJ2-5, with TRBD2 matching 9 bases. The CDR3 has 12 residues. V lost 6 bases to trimming and J lost 7 bases; unmatched junction nucleotides: 6. Germline V gives CDR1 SQVTM, CDR2 ANQGSEA. CDR3 residues: CSVLTSGGTQYF. The CDR3 DNA is TGCAGCGTCCTGACTAGCGGAGGGACCCAGTACTTC.

This chain connects TRBV28 to TRBJ1-1, with D perhaps TRBD1 (5 bases). Germline CDR1 and CDR2: MDHEN and SYDVKM. There are 16 residues in the CDR3. V lost 3 bases and J 6 bases, leaving 20 bases between the germline ends. The DNA for the CDR3 is TGTGCCAGCAGTTTTGTCGGGGGAGGGAGCCGCGCTGAAGCTTTCTTT. It encodes CASSFVGGGSRAEAFF. Combining the CDR3 with reference TRBV28 and TRBJ1-1 gives the whole variable domain DVKVTQSSRYLVKRTGEKVFLECVQDMDHENMFWYRQDPGLGLRLIYFSYDVKMKEKGDIPEGYSVSREKKERFSLILESASTNQTSMYLCASSFVGGGSRAEAFFGQGTRLTVV.

This chain links TRBV6-5 with TRBJ1-1; 11 positions agree with TRBD1. The CDR3 loop spans 13 amino acids. The V and J ends lost 2 bases and 11 bases, in that order; junction bases with no gene match: 4. Germline-derived CDR1 and CDR2 are MNHEY and SVGAGI. CDR3 loop: CASSYRGQGEAFF. DNA for the CDR3: TGTGCCAGCAGTTACAGGGGACAGGGGGAGGCTTTCTTT.

This clone occurred a few times. The rearrangement joins TRBV7-8 to TRBJ1-2; perhaps TRBD1 as D (6 bases). CDR3 length: 14 residues. The germline V gene encodes CDR1 SGHVS and CDR2 FQNEAQ. Trimming took 5 bases from V and 5 from J, leaving 15 bases between them. The CDR3 nucleotides read TGTGCCAGCAGCCTCCGGACAGCGCCTTATGGCTACACCTTC. Its protein product is CASSLRTAPYGYTF. Filled out from reference TRBV7-8 and TRBJ1-2, the complete variable domain reads GAGVSQSPRYKVAKRGQDVALRCDPISGHVSLFWYQQALGQGPEFLTYFQNEAQLDKSGLPSDRFFAERPEGSVSTLKIQRTQQEDSAVYLCASSLRTAPYGYTFGSGTRLTVV.

This sequence joins TRBV30 and TRBJ1-2; D gene uncertain. V lost 1 base, J lost 6 bases, and 18 bases lay in between. The CDR3 length is 15 residues. Germline loops: CDR1 GTSNPN, CDR2 SVGIG (reference sequence). The CDR3 sequence: CAWSAGKGVFHGYTF. The CDR3 DNA is TGTGCCTGGAGTGCGGGGAAGGGTGTATTCCATGGCTACACCTTC.

The J gene is TRBJ2-1, the V gene TRBV7-2; 7 nucleotides line up with TRBD1. With 3 bases clipped from V and 7 bases from J, the junction kept 3 bases outside the gene matches. This CDR3 has 13 amino acids. Germline loops: CDR1 SGHTA, CDR2 FQGNSA. The DNA of the CDR3 is TGTGCCAGCAGCTTCGACAGGGCGAATGAGCAGTTCTTC. This sequence encodes CASSFDRANEQFF.

V is TRBV5-1 and J is TRBJ2-3; 7 bases are shared with TRBD2. This CDR3 region has 15 residues. Germline loops: CDR1 SGHRS, CDR2 YFSETQ. The J segment lost 6 bases and the V segment lost 1 base, leaving 8 bases of the junction unmatched. In nucleotides, the CDR3 is TGCGCCAGCAGCTTGCGGGGGGTCCCCCGGGATACGCAGTATTTT. It specifies CASSLRGVPRDTQYF. The full variable domain, its missing parts supplied by reference TRBV5-1 and TRBJ2-3, is KAGVTQTPRYLIKTRGQQVTLSCSPISGHRSVSWYQQTPGQGLQFLFEYFSETQRNKGNFPGRFSGRQFSNSRSEMNVSTLELGDSALYLCASSLRGVPRDTQYFGPGTRLTVL.

This chain joins TRBV6-5 and TRBJ1-1, with a possible D match to TRBD1 (5 bases). Per the germline V gene, CDR1 is MNHEY and CDR2 is SVGAGI. Between the trimmed V and J ends, which lost 2 bases and 1 base, there was a span of 8 bases. CDR3 length: 14 amino acids. The CDR3 spells CASSYPGQNTEAFF. The CDR3, as DNA: TGTGCCAGCAGTTACCCAGGACAGAACACTGAAGCTTTCTTT.

The CDR3 nucleotides read TGTGCCAGCAGTTACACTACAGGGACTAACTATGGCTACACCTTC. Translated, it gives CASSYTTGTNYGYTF. The chain is built from TRBV6-5 and TRBJ1-2; possibly TRBD1 for D (6 bases). The CDR3 covers 15 residues. The V gene's germline CDR1 is MNHEY and CDR2 SVGAGI. The V end was cut by 2 bases, the J end by 0 bases, with 10 bases between.

This clone showed up just once. The rearrangement uses TRBV5-1 and TRBJ2-7; 7 bases line up with TRBD1. Germline V gene sequence: CDR1 SGHRS, CDR2 YFSETQ. V shed 4 bases and J 3 bases; nucleotides not matched to a gene: 7. The CDR3 is made up of 14 amino acids. The DNA of the CDR3 is TGCGCCAGCAGCGCCCGGGACAGTCTCTACGAGCAGTACTTC. Encoded protein: CASSARDSLYEQYF.

V is TRBV7-2 and J is TRBJ2-5; the D is unclear. Per germline, CDR1 SGHTA and CDR2 FQGNSA. The CDR3 is made up of 13 amino acids. Deletions cut 0 bases from V and 5 bases from J, with 7 bases between. Here the CDR3 reads CASSLAHAETQYF. The CDR3 DNA follows: TGTGCCAGCAGCTTAGCTCATGCGGAGACCCAGTACTTC.

The V call is TRBV7-8, the J call TRBJ1-2, with 7 bases matching TRBD1. Germline V CDR1 and CDR2: SGHVS, FQNEAQ. This CDR3 contains 14 residues. V lost 5 bases and J lost 8; bases outside the gene matches: 11. CDR3 loop: CASSQGDGGGGYTF. The CDR3 DNA is TGTGCCAGCAGCCAGGGGGACGGCGGAGGGGGCTACACCTTC.

The gene calls are TRBV10-3 and TRBJ2-5; TRBD2 matches 8 bases. The J call is doubtful: the DNA matches TRBJ2-7 better. Germline V gene sequence: CDR1 ENHRY, CDR2 SYGVKD. The CDR3 is 15 amino acids. The CDR3, as DNA: TGTGCCATCAGTAACCCCGGACTAGCCAACTACGAGCAGTACTTC. Its translation: CAISNPGLANYEQYF.

For this clone: The conserved phenylalanine or tryptophan normally closing the CDR3 is absent here, so this likely arose from a read error. The rearrangement links TRBV10-2 to TRBJ2-7; possible D gene TRBD1, 6 bases. Germline V gene data show CDR1 as WSHSY and CDR2 as SAAADI. The CDR3 length is 13 residues. V was pared by 2 bases and J by 4 bases, with 9 bases between. For the CDR3, the DNA is TGCGCCAGCAGTGAGACAAGGGGGTACGAGCAGTACTCC. Translating it yields CASSETRGYEQYS.

The chain combines TRBV5-1 with TRBJ1-1, with D possibly being TRBD1 (5 bases). Germline lookup yields CDR1 SGHRS and CDR2 YFSETQ. Trimming left V 1 base short and J 4 bases short, with 11 bases between. CDR3 size: 14 residues. CDR3 in amino acids: CASSLMDKTTEAFF. The DNA of the CDR3 is TGCGCCAGCAGCTTGATGGACAAGACCACTGAAGCTTTCTTT.

Only a few counts were recorded for this clone. The rearrangement uses TRBV6-5 and TRBJ1-5; perhaps TRBD1 as D (5 bases). Germline V gene sequence: CDR1 MNHEY, CDR2 SVGAGI. Between the trimmed V and J ends, which lost 6 bases and 5 bases, there was a span of 11 bases. This CDR3 has 13 amino acids. DNA for the CDR3: TGTGCCAGCAGACAGGAATTTGATCAGCCCCAGCATTTT. This sequence encodes CASRQEFDQPQHF.

The chain has TRBV2 and TRBJ2-7; 8 nucleotides agree with TRBD2. V shed 7 bases, J shed 0 bases, and the junction held 5 bases outside the gene matches. Per germline, CDR1 SNHLY and CDR2 FYNNEI. There are 14 residues in the CDR3. CDR3 DNA: TGTGCCAGCAACCGAGGACTAGCCTCCTACGAGCAGTACTTC. It translates to CASNRGLASYEQYF.

The rearrangement uses TRBV29-1 and TRBJ2-1; D is possibly TRBD2 (6 bases). Trimming took off 7 bases at V and 8 bases at J, with 15 bases between the two ends. Germline CDR1 is SQVTM and CDR2 is ANQGSEA. The length of the CDR3 is 12 residues. CDR3 protein: CSAALGGDEQFF. The CDR3 coding sequence is TGCAGCGCTGCCTTAGGAGGGGATGAGCAGTTCTTC.

The rearrangement links TRBV5-1 to TRBJ2-7, with D perhaps TRBD2 (9 bases). Trimming cost V 0 bases and J 2 bases, with 27 bases left between them. Germline V gene data show CDR1 as SGHRS and CDR2 as YFSETQ. The CDR3 extends over 20 amino acids. The chain's CDR3 is CASSLASDRGVSGSAYEQYF. As DNA, the CDR3 is TGCGCCAGCAGCTTGGCCAGCGACAGGGGAGTTAGCGGGAGCGCCTACGAGCAGTACTTC.

The chain combines TRBV7-2 with TRBJ2-1; D not certain. Germline lookup yields CDR1 SGHTA and CDR2 FQGNSA. The CDR3 is made up of 14 amino acids. Trimming shortened V by 5 bases and J by 9 bases, and 17 bases separated the two germline ends. This chain's CDR3 is CASSMNLGVGEQFF. CDR3 coding DNA: TGTGCCAGCAGCATGAACCTAGGCGTAGGTGAGCAGTTCTTC.

This clone was found a few times. V gene TRBV15 combines with J gene TRBJ1-2, with 7 bases matching TRBD1. Germline values: CDR1 LNHNV, CDR2 YYDKDF (reference sequence). Unmatched junction bases numbered 23, after V lost 0 bases and J lost 4 bases. CDR3 length equals 21 residues. The CDR3 bases are TGTGCCACCAGCAGAGATATCCCCGTTTGGGACAGTGCCCATACAGGCTATGGCTACACCTTC. Translation: CATSRDIPVWDSAHTGYGYTF. The full variable domain, its missing parts supplied by reference TRBV15 and TRBJ1-2, is DAMVIQNPRYQVTQFGKPVTLSCSQTLNHNVMYWYQQKSSQAPKLLFHYYDKDFNNEADTPDNFQSRRPNTSFCFLDIRSPGLGDTAMYLCATSRDIPVWDSAHTGYGYTFGSGTRLTVV.

J is TRBJ2-5 and V is TRBV13; TRBD2 matches at 12 bases. With the DNA end fitting TRBJ2-7 better, the J assignment may be wrong. The CDR3 loop spans 16 amino acids. Germline V gene sequence: CDR1 PRHDT, CDR2 FYEKMQ (reference sequence). The CDR3 nucleotides read TGTGCCAGCAGCACCCGACTAGCGGGAGTTCTCTACGAGCAGTACTTC. Translated, it gives CASSTRLAGVLYEQYF.